The 16 T cell receptor beta chains given below trace back to one sample, sequenced in a study of cytomegalovirus exposure and HLA in healthy donors. Use of 60 Vbeta and 13 Jbeta primers characterized the PCR. Libraries were prepared by immunoSEQ multiplex PCR; TCRdb keeps only in-frame clonotypes and omits some of them. The sample includes about 120,000 clones, roughly 80% of them seen just once. The sequenced sample was PBMCs. Receptors were obtained from a female donor in good health and CMV-seropositive.

The chain uses TRBV27 and TRBJ2-2; 8 bases line up with TRBD2. From germline, CDR1 is MNHEY and CDR2 SMNVEV (reference sequence). The CDR3 runs 16 residues. Unmatched junction bases numbered 9, after V lost 5 bases and J lost 4 bases. The CDR3 spells CASSRLRAGGTGELFF. The CDR3 DNA reads TGTGCCAGCAGTAGACTGAGGGCGGGGGGCACCGGGGAGCTGTTTTTT.

The chain carries TRBV5-1 and TRBJ2-3; 8 bases agree with TRBD1. The CDR3 consists of 15 residues. The germline V gene encodes CDR1 SGHRS and CDR2 YFSETQ. V was pared by 1 base and J by 4 bases, with 5 bases of the junction left unmatched. DNA for the CDR3: TGCGCCAGCAGCTTGCTCGGACAGGGTGCAGATACGCAGTATTTT. This gives the protein CASSLLGQGADTQYF. Using reference TRBV5-1 and TRBJ2-3 for the parts outside the CDR3, the full variable domain is KAGVTQTPRYLIKTRGQQVTLSCSPISGHRSVSWYQQTPGQGLQFLFEYFSETQRNKGNFPGRFSGRQFSNSRSEMNVSTLELGDSALYLCASSLLGQGADTQYFGPGTRLTVL.

The gene calls are TRBV28 and TRBJ1-3, with TRBD1 matching over 8 bases. The germline V gene has CDR1 MDHEN and CDR2 SYDVKM. Trimming removed 3 bases from V and 4 bases from J; junction bases left unmatched: 8. The CDR3 has 16 amino acids. Written as DNA, the CDR3 is TGTGCCAGCAGTTTGTCAGGACAGGGTGGCGGAAACACCATATATTTT. Translating it yields CASSLSGQGGGNTIYF.

This clone was counted only a few times. The chain joins TRBV29-1 to TRBJ1-2; the D gene is possibly TRBD1 (5 bases). CDR1 SQVTM and CDR2 ANQGSEA come from the germline V gene. V shed 0 bases and J shed 4 bases, with 9 bases lying between them. The CDR3 length is 13 residues. CDR3 bases: TGCAGCGTTGAAGATCTGGGGGGCTATGGCTACACCTTC. This codes for CSVEDLGGYGYTF.

This sequence joins TRBV30 and TRBJ1-1; possible D gene TRBD1, 5 bases. Trimming left V 0 bases short and J 3 bases short, with 14 bases between. This CDR3 comprises 15 residues. Germline CDR1 reads GTSNPN; CDR2 reads SVGIG (reference sequence). CDR3 in DNA: TGTGCCTGGAGTGTAAGGGGCAGGCCTTACACTGAAGCTTTCTTT. It encodes CAWSVRGRPYTEAFF.

This chain links TRBV4-2 with TRBJ1-4; 10 nucleotides match TRBD1. CDR1 is LGHNA and CDR2 is YNFKEQ in the germline V gene. There are 15 residues in the CDR3. Germline trimming cut 2 bases from V and 8 bases from J; bases unmatched to any gene: 5. The CDR3 here is CASSQPTGGGEKLFF. CDR3 nucleotide sequence: TGTGCCAGCAGCCAACCGACAGGGGGCGGGGAAAAACTGTTTTTT.

The chain couples TRBV15 to TRBJ2-1, with 8 bases matching TRBD2. This CDR3 has 16 residues. The V gene end was trimmed by 5 bases and the J gene end by 0 bases; junction bases not matched to a gene: 6. CDR1 and CDR2 from the germline V gene are LNHNV and YYDKDF (reference sequence). CDR3 bases: TGTGCCACCAGCCTGACGGGGGGGATCTCCTACAATGAGCAGTTCTTC. This gives the protein CATSLTGGISYNEQFF.

This chain uses TRBV19 with TRBJ1-6, with a tentative D call TRBD1 (5 bases). Germline lookup yields CDR1 LNHDA and CDR2 SQIVND (reference sequence). This CDR3 is 15 amino acids long. Trimming left V 5 bases short and J 7 bases short, with 15 bases between. The CDR3 coding sequence is TGTGCCAGTAGTGGGGGGTTCGGGCTGAATTCACCCCTCCACTTT. Its translation: CASSGGFGLNSPLHF.

This chain uses TRBV6-5 with TRBJ1-4; 11 bases are shared with TRBD1. V trimming: 7 bases; J trimming: 10 bases; junction bases outside the gene matches: 11. CDR1 MNHEY and CDR2 SVGAGI come from the germline V gene. CDR3 length: 15 residues. CDR3 nucleotide sequence: TGTGCCAGCAAAAGCTCCGGACAGGGGGCGGGAAAACTGTTTTTT. Encoded protein: CASKSSGQGAGKLFF.

This clone was observed once. The CDR3 here is CASGGQGNYGYTF. CDR3 sequence (DNA): TGTGCCAGCGGCGGACAGGGGAACTATGGCTACACCTTC. The V call is TRBV5-4, the J call TRBJ1-2; 9 nucleotides match TRBD1. There are 13 residues in the CDR3. CDR1 and CDR2 (germline): SGHNT, YYREEE (reference sequence). J gave up 2 bases and V 7 bases, and 3 bases lay outside the gene matches.

The V and J genes are TRBV4-2 and TRBJ2-1; D is uncertain. Trimming took off 0 bases at V and 5 bases at J, with 11 bases between the two ends. Looked up from germline, CDR1 is LGHNA and CDR2 is YNFKEQ. The CDR3 contains 15 residues. CDR3 sequence reads: CASSQDPQDHNEQFF. In DNA, the CDR3 is TGTGCCAGCAGCCAAGATCCTCAGGATCACAATGAGCAGTTCTTC.

CDR3 nucleotide sequence: TGCGCCAGCAGCCCGCTAGCGGGAGACACCGGGGAGCTGTTTTTT. As protein: CASSPLAGDTGELFF. This chain connects TRBV5-1 to TRBJ2-2; 10 positions agree with TRBD2. J gave up 3 bases and V 4 bases, and 3 bases lay outside the gene matches. Germline-derived CDR1 and CDR2 are SGHRS and YFSETQ. This CDR3 has 15 amino acids.

This clone has just a few counts. The chain has TRBV6-5 and TRBJ1-2; 11 bases fit TRBD1. From germline, CDR1 is MNHEY and CDR2 SVGAGI. V was pared by 6 bases and J by 6 bases, with 9 bases of the junction left unmatched. CDR3 length equals 15 residues. The CDR3 coding sequence is TGTGCCAGCAGGGGACAGGGGGTACCGACGGATGGCTACACCTTC. As protein: CASRGQGVPTDGYTF.

V and J are TRBV19 and TRBJ2-5; D call uncertain. Per the germline V gene, CDR1 is LNHDA and CDR2 is SQIVND (reference sequence). The CDR3 runs to 15 residues. With 3 bases removed from V and 5 bases from J, the gap between germline ends came to 16 bases. CDR3 bases: TGTGCCAGTAGTATTGGAGCGCCCAATTGGGAGACCCAGTACTTC. Protein sequence: CASSIGAPNWETQYF. The full variable domain, with the rest looked up from reference TRBV19 and TRBJ2-5, is DGGITQSPKYLFRKEGQNVTLSCEQNLNHDAMYWYRQDPGQGLRLIYYSQIVNDFQKGDIAEGYSVSREKKESFPLTVTSAQKNPTAFYLCASSIGAPNWETQYFGPGTRLLVL.

The rearrangement uses TRBV27 and TRBJ2-7, with D perhaps matching TRBD1 (7 bases). Germline V gene data show CDR1 as MNHEY and CDR2 as SMNVEV (reference sequence). Trimming left V 3 bases short and J 4 bases short, with 16 bases between. The CDR3 spans 15 residues. This chain's CDR3 is CASSFLGQGGYEQYF. In DNA form, the CDR3 reads TGTGCCAGCAGTTTCCTCGGGCAGGGGGGTTACGAGCAGTACTTC.

This chain links TRBV5-1 with TRBJ1-3; D not certain. The germline V and J ends were trimmed by 4 bases and 0 bases, with 8 bases remaining between them. The CDR3 is 14 amino acids. The V gene's germline CDR1 is SGHRS and CDR2 YFSETQ. The CDR3 DNA follows: TGCGCCAGCAGCGGTGGCAGCTCTGGAAACACCATATATTTT. Amino acids: CASSGGSSGNTIYF.